This is a list of T cell receptor beta chains from one sample in a study of blood T cell repertoires in COVID-19. Libraries were prepared by immunoSEQ multiplex PCR; TCRdb keeps only in-frame clonotypes and omits some of them. This table holds around 120,000 clones, roughly 70% found once. Specimen: peripheral blood. Receptor source: a human donor with acute or convalescent COVID-19. The donor label of this sample is uncertain. The CDR3 runs from the conserved cysteine through the conserved F or W. A D gene is named only where the DNA matches it firmly. The size entry is marked missing in some rows and otherwise reads once, few, many or a size class.

v_call,d_call,j_call,clone_size,cdr3_nt,cdr3_aa
TRBV4-1,NA,TRBJ1-2,few,TGCGCCAGCAGCCAACAGGATGTGGACTATGGCTACACCTTC,CASSQQDVDYGYTF
TRBV15,NA,TRBJ1-2,NA,TGTGCCACCAGCAGAGATCAAGCGGATTTCTATGGCTACACCTTC,CATSRDQADFYGYTF
TRBV5-1,TRBD1,TRBJ2-2,NA,TGCGCCAGCAGCCCCTCCGGACAGGGGAACACCGGGGAGCTGTTTTTT,CASSPSGQGNTGELFF
TRBV5-1,NA,TRBJ2-5,NA,TGCGCCAGCAACAGGGTTGGGGAGACCCAGTACTTC,CASNRVGETQYF
TRBV6-5,NA,TRBJ1-1,NA,TGTGCCAGCACCTTGTACAGGATCGGGAACACTGAAGCTTTCTTT,CASTLYRIGNTEAFF
TRBV7-2,NA,TRBJ2-3,NA,TGTGCCAGCAGTCCCTACTCAGATACGCAGTATTTT,CASSPYSDTQYF
TRBV3-1/TRBV3-2,TRBD2,TRBJ2-2,NA,TGTGCCAGCAGCCTGCGGGGGGGGCCCGGGGAGCTGTTTTTT,CASSLRGGPGELFF
TRBV6-5,NA,TRBJ2-2,few,TGTGCCAGCAGAAAATCAGGGGTCGGGGAGCTGTTTTTT,CASRKSGVGELFF
TRBV5-1,NA,TRBJ1-3,NA,TGCGCCAGCAGCTTGTACGGTGACTCTGGAAACACCATATATTTT,CASSLYGDSGNTIYF
TRBV29-1,TRBD2,TRBJ2-1,once,TGCAGCGTTGTGGGTGGTCTAGCGGGCTACAATGAGCAGTTCTTC,CSVVGGLAGYNEQFF
TRBV5-1,TRBD1,TRBJ1-4,few,TGCGCCAGCAGCTGGACAGGGGCTCGGGATAATGAAAAACTGTTTTTT,CASSWTGARDNEKLFF
TRBV7-9,NA,TRBJ1-1,many,TGTGCCAGCAGCGACCTGCGGCCTGAAGCTTTCTTT,CASSDLRPEAFF
TRBV6-5,TRBD1,TRBJ1-2,NA,TGTGCCAGCAGTTACGACAGGGTAAACTATGGCTACACCTTC,CASSYDRVNYGYTF
TRBV2,TRBD2,TRBJ2-1,NA,TGTGCCAGCAGTGATAAGGGGACTAGCAATGAGCAGTTCTTC,CASSDKGTSNEQFF
TRBV18,NA,TRBJ2-3,NA,TGTGCCAGCTCACGACACCTTTCTAGCACAGATACGCAGTATTTT,CASSRHLSSTDTQYF
TRBV9,NA,TRBJ1-1,NA,TGTGCCAGCAGCGTAGGTCGGAGCACTGAAGCTTTCTTT,CASSVGRSTEAFF
TRBV18,TRBD1,TRBJ2-5,NA,TGTGCCAGCTCACCACTCGGCCAGGGGGCTGAGACCCAGTACTTC,CASSPLGQGAETQYF
TRBV9,NA,TRBJ1-1,NA,TGTGCCAGCAAGCCCGGCGCAGGAGGGGCTGAAGCTTTCTTT,CASKPGAGGAEAFF
TRBV3-1/TRBV3-2,NA,TRBJ1-2,NA,TGTGCCAGCAGCCAAGATGTGGGGCTACCGAGTGGCTACACCTTC,CASSQDVGLPSGYTF
TRBV6-6,NA,TRBJ1-6,many,TGTGCCACTCAAACGGGGTTCGGTTCACCCCTCCACTTT,CATQTGFGSPLHF
TRBV10-1,TRBD2,TRBJ2-5,NA,TGCGCCACCGGGACTAGCGGGGGGGCGGAAGAGACCCAGTACTTC,CATGTSGGAEETQYF
TRBV19,TRBD1,TRBJ1-4,NA,TGTGCCAGTATCCCGGGACAGGGCGAAAAACTGTTTTTT,CASIPGQGEKLFF
TRBV6-1,TRBD1,TRBJ1-5,NA,TGTGCCAGCAGTGACGGGACAGGGCCGGGAAGCAATCAGCCCCAGCATTTT,CASSDGTGPGSNQPQHF
TRBV7-9,TRBD2,TRBJ2-3,few,TGTGCCAGCAGCAGACTAGCGGGGCGCACAGATACGCAGTATTTT,CASSRLAGRTDTQYF
TRBV30,NA,TRBJ1-4,NA,TGTGCCTGGAGTCTACAAGGGGTTAATGAAAAACTGTTTTTT,CAWSLQGVNEKLFF
TRBV25-1,NA,TRBJ2-5,NA,TGTGCCAGCAGTGAAGAACAGGCTTGGGTGGAGACCCAGTACTTC,CASSEEQAWVETQYF
TRBV27,NA,TRBJ1-6,NA,TGTGCCAGCAGTACTCAGCCTACCGGGAATTCACCCCTCCACTTT,CASSTQPTGNSPLHF
TRBV18,NA,TRBJ1-6,NA,TGTGCCAGCTCCACCACGAACCAGGGTGGGAATTCACCCCTCCACTTT,CASSTTNQGGNSPLHF
TRBV12-1,NA,TRBJ2-3,NA,TGTGCCAGCAGCTTTCGTAGGGGCCCCGCGGATACGCAGTATTTT,CASSFRRGPADTQYF